These 8 T cell receptor beta chains were sequenced from one sample in a study of blood T cells in healthy people across ages (dated by TCRdb to between 2015 and 2017). Library prep was done by 5' RACE. TCRdb names Illumina HiSeq 2500 as the instrument used. A second about 7 to 11 cycle PCR used a sample-barcoded 5' primer and a J-beta primer mix. TCRdb applied fastp at Q25 and MiXCR to the public reads, then kept only in-frame beta chains. When rows share a CDR3 protein, they turn into one entry using the most common DNA and genes. The sample records about 570,000 distinct CDR3 sequences, 27% of which are singletons. Clones ranked in the top ten supply around a sixth of the sample. Sequenced: blood. The origin of the receptors is a woman in her 70s in good health.

The chain couples TRBV19 to TRBJ1-4, with 7 positions matching TRBD1. The CDR3 has 14 amino acids. From germline, CDR1 is LNHDA and CDR2 SQIVND (reference sequence). J lost 5 bases, V lost 6 bases, and 6 bases had no gene match. CDR3 in DNA: TGTGCCAGTAGCCTTACAGGGGCCAATGAAAAACTGTTTTTT. Translating gives CASSLTGANEKLFF.

V gene TRBV5-1 combines with J gene TRBJ2-2, with D unresolved. The CDR3 is made up of 16 amino acids. Germline values: CDR1 SGHRS, CDR2 YFSETQ. Trimming shortened V by 4 bases and J by 2 bases, and 15 bases separated the two germline ends. For the CDR3, the DNA is TGCGCCAGCAGCATACGATGGGGTGGCAACACCGGGGAGCTGTTTTTT. This translates into CASSIRWGGNTGELFF.

This clonotype was detected only a few times. This rearrangement joins TRBV2 to TRBJ2-3, with 13 positions matching TRBD2. The V gene end was trimmed by 6 bases and the J gene end by 0 bases; junction bases not matched to a gene: 3. Germline V gene lookup returns CDR1 SNHLY and CDR2 FYNNEI. The CDR3 extends over 16 amino acids. The CDR3 coding sequence is TGTGCCAGCAGGACACTAGCGGGGGGGAGCACAGATACGCAGTATTTT. Amino acids: CASRTLAGGSTDTQYF.

The chain has TRBV29-1 and TRBJ2-5; perhaps TRBD2 as D (6 bases). V lost 7 bases and J 3 bases, leaving 12 bases between the germline ends. CDR3 length: 12 residues. Germline values: CDR1 SQVTM, CDR2 ANQGSEA. The CDR3 loop reads CSAVGGEETQYF. Written as DNA, the CDR3 is TGCAGCGCCGTAGGAGGGGAAGAGACCCAGTACTTC.

V gene TRBV27 combines with J gene TRBJ2-2, with TRBD1 matching over 8 bases. The CDR3 consists of 14 residues. V shed 6 bases and J 6 bases; nucleotides not matched to a gene: 6. Looked up from germline, CDR1 is MNHEY and CDR2 is SMNVEV (reference sequence). CDR3 region: CASRDRVWSGELFF. CDR3 nucleotide sequence: TGTGCCAGCAGGGACAGGGTTTGGTCCGGGGAGCTGTTTTTT.

The genes are TRBV4-3 and TRBJ2-5; TRBD2 might be the D (6 bases). The J call is uncertain, as TRBJ2-7 better fits the DNA end. This CDR3 comprises 20 residues. Germline V lookup: CDR1 LGHNA, CDR2 YSLEER. CDR3 loop: CASSQRWALPWTGVGYEQYF. In nucleotides, the CDR3 is TGCGCCAGCAGCCAAAGGTGGGCCTTGCCTTGGACGGGAGTGGGCTACGAGCAGTACTTC.

The V and J genes are TRBV7-2 and TRBJ2-5, with 7 bases identical to TRBD2. Looked up from germline, CDR1 is SGHTA and CDR2 is FQGNSA. With 6 bases clipped from V and 5 bases from J, the junction kept 9 bases outside the gene matches. The CDR3 is made up of 14 amino acids. CDR3 amino acids: CASSGGVPGETQYF. The DNA of the CDR3 is TGTGCCAGCAGTGGGGGGGTCCCTGGGGAGACCCAGTACTTC.

This clonotype was found many times. V and J are TRBV7-9 and TRBJ2-7; no definite D call. Germline V gives CDR1 SEHNR, CDR2 FQNEAQ (reference sequence). Trimming took off 5 bases at V and 3 bases at J, with 8 bases between the two ends. This CDR3 contains 12 residues. The CDR3 DNA sequence: TGTGCCAGCAGCCCTCAGAGCTACGAGCAGTACTTC. Protein sequence: CASSPQSYEQYF.